This TCR beta chain stems from a study of blood T cell repertoires in COVID-19. This clone has only one observation. Per the study methods: Reference gene primer amplification in the assay estimated nucleated cell counts. Sequencing was performed with immunoSEQ multiplex PCR; in TCRdb, only in-frame clones are kept and a portion is missing. The V and J calls and the clone size are those of that table, but D and trimming were determined from the DNA. The data contain about 240,000 clones, about four fifths of them singletons. With V trimmed by 2 bases and J by 3 bases, 6 bases remained unmatched. CDR3 size: 15 residues. Germline V CDR1 and CDR2: MGHRA, YSYEKL.

The receptor was derived from a woman aged 80 or older with acute or convalescent COVID-19. The sequenced sample was peripheral blood. V gene TRBV4-1 combines with J gene TRBJ2-5; TRBD1 aligns across 7 bases. The chain's CDR3 is CASSQPGGSKETQYF. As DNA, the CDR3 is TGCGCCAGCAGCCAACCAGGGGGTTCTAAAGAGACCCAGTACTTC.